These 15 T cell receptor beta chains were sequenced from one sample in a study of beta chain features in type 1 diabetes. The isolated RNA, all of it, was reverse transcribed, so expressed TCRB transcripts were what got sequenced. Assay: immunoSEQ multiplex PCR; the TCRdb copy retains only in-frame clones and omits some. The profile shows around 290,000 clones, around 7.3% of them singletons. Material: central memory CD4+ T cells from blood. The source is a woman aged 18-35 years in good health.

This clone was seen a few times. This chain links TRBV5-1 with TRBJ2-3; 10 bases line up with TRBD1. V lost 1 base and J lost 5; bases outside the gene matches: 13. Germline V gives CDR1 SGHRS, CDR2 YFSETQ. The CDR3 totals 18 residues. This CDR3 reads CASSLLPPGQGIGDTQYF. In DNA, the CDR3 is TGCGCCAGCAGCTTGCTGCCTCCGGGACAGGGGATTGGAGATACGCAGTATTTT. Using reference TRBV5-1 and TRBJ2-3 for the parts outside the CDR3, the full variable domain is KAGVTQTPRYLIKTRGQQVTLSCSPISGHRSVSWYQQTPGQGLQFLFEYFSETQRNKGNFPGRFSGRQFSNSRSEMNVSTLELGDSALYLCASSLLPPGQGIGDTQYFGPGTRLTVL.

The rearrangement uses TRBV19 and TRBJ2-1; TRBD1 aligns across 7 bases. Germline loops: CDR1 LNHDA, CDR2 SQIVND (reference sequence). J gave up 4 bases and V 9 bases, and 3 bases lay outside the gene matches. The CDR3 runs 12 residues. CDR3 bases: TGTGCCAGCCGGACAGGATACAATGAGCAGTTCTTC. Translating it yields CASRTGYNEQFF.

The CDR3 nucleotides are TGTGCCTGGAGTGCCGGGACCGATAATTCACCCCTCCACTTT. As protein: CAWSAGTDNSPLHF. The rearrangement links TRBV30 to TRBJ1-6; possible D gene TRBD1, 5 bases. The V and J ends lost 1 base and 5 bases respectively, with 9 bases between them. This CDR3 is 14 amino acids long. Germline CDR1 GTSNPN, CDR2 SVGIG (reference sequence).

This chain links TRBV5-4 with TRBJ1-1; TRBD1 aligns across 7 bases. In germline, CDR1 is SGHNT, CDR2 YYREEE (reference sequence). The V segment lost 4 bases and the J segment 4 bases; nucleotides outside the gene matches: 7. There are 14 residues in the CDR3. CDR3 in amino acids: CASSVTGVATEAFF. The CDR3 DNA follows: TGTGCCAGCAGCGTCACAGGGGTGGCCACTGAAGCTTTCTTT.

The CDR3: CAWSPGRDTGELFF. CDR3 coding DNA: TGTGCCTGGAGCCCCGGACGGGACACCGGGGAGCTGTTTTTT. The V and J genes are TRBV30 and TRBJ2-2; no clear D. CDR3 length equals 14 residues. V was cut by 3 bases and J by 3 bases, with 11 bases left in between. Germline V CDR1 and CDR2: GTSNPN, SVGIG (reference sequence).

The genes are TRBV7-3 and TRBJ1-1; no clear D. This CDR3 has 14 residues. V lost 0 bases and J lost 2, with 7 bases in between. Germline V gene lookup returns CDR1 SGHTA and CDR2 FQGTGA. For the CDR3, the DNA is TGTGCCAGCAGCTTAACGCCCAGAAACACTGAAGCTTTCTTT. This gives the protein CASSLTPRNTEAFF. Together with reference TRBV7-3 and TRBJ1-1, the CDR3 gives the full variable domain: GAGVSQTPSNKVTEKGKYVELRCDPISGHTALYWYRQSLGQGPEFLIYFQGTGAADDSGLPNDRFFAVRPEGSVSTLKIQRTERGDSAVYLCASSLTPRNTEAFFGQGTRLTVV.

This clone was counted only a few times. This chain connects TRBV18 to TRBJ2-1, with D possibly matching TRBD1 (5 bases). Trimming took off 6 bases at V and 5 bases at J, with 11 bases between the two ends. This CDR3 contains 13 residues. Germline-derived CDR1 and CDR2 are KGHSH and LQKENI. The CDR3 region has the DNA TGTGCCAGCTCGCCTTTAGGGGACAATGAGCAGTTCTTC. This sequence encodes CASSPLGDNEQFF.

The rearrangement joins TRBV7-9 to TRBJ1-6; the D gene is possibly TRBD1 (6 bases). CDR1 and CDR2 from the germline V gene are SEHNR and FQNEAQ (reference sequence). The CDR3 extends over 16 amino acids. The V end lost 5 bases, the J end lost 7 bases, and 18 bases lay between the germline ends. The CDR3 protein is CASSPGVRGKNSPLHF. DNA for the CDR3: TGTGCCAGCAGCCCAGGGGTTAGGGGGAAAAATTCACCCCTCCACTTT.

Only a few counts were recorded for this clone. The genes are TRBV5-4 and TRBJ2-5; D might be TRBD1 or TRBD2, each matching 5 bases. Per germline, CDR1 SGHNT and CDR2 YYREEE (reference sequence). The V end lost 4 bases, the J end lost 7 bases, and 17 bases lay between the germline ends. This CDR3 is built from 14 residues. The CDR3 spells CASSRTDSGGTQYF. The CDR3 nucleotides read TGTGCCAGCAGCCGTACCGACAGCGGAGGGACCCAGTACTTC.

This clone was observed many times. The chain recombines TRBV7-9 with TRBJ2-3, with D perhaps matching TRBD1 (6 bases). The germline gives CDR1 SEHNR, CDR2 FQNEAQ (reference sequence). There are 12 residues in the CDR3. Trimming cost V 4 bases and J 4 bases, with 6 bases left between them. The CDR3 is CASSYRADTQYF. CDR3 bases: TGTGCCAGCAGCTACAGGGCAGATACGCAGTATTTT. Together with reference TRBV7-9 and TRBJ2-3, the CDR3 gives the full variable domain: DTGVSQNPRHKITKRGQNVTFRCDPISEHNRLYWYRQTLGQGPEFLTYFQNEAQLEKSRLLSDRFSAERPKGSFSTLEIQRTEQGDSAMYLCASSYRADTQYFGPGTRLTVL.

This clone was observed a handful of times. The chain links TRBV7-8 to TRBJ1-6; the D gene is possibly TRBD1 (5 bases). Trimming pared 4 bases from V and 10 bases from J, leaving 11 bases between. Germline V gene sequence: CDR1 SGHVS, CDR2 FQNEAQ. This CDR3 contains 13 residues. In nucleotides, the CDR3 is TGTGCCAGCAGCTCAGGGACTGAATCACCCCTCCACTTT. Translation gives CASSSGTESPLHF.

This clone was counted only a few times. This chain uses TRBV9 with TRBJ2-4; D possibly corresponds to TRBD2 (6 bases). V was cut by 3 bases and J by 7 bases, with 14 bases left in between. The CDR3 has 14 residues. Germline CDR1 is SGDLS and CDR2 is YYNGEE. CDR3 in amino acids: CASSGSSGRNIQYF. For the CDR3, the DNA is TGTGCCAGCAGCGGGAGTTCGGGGAGGAACATTCAGTACTTC.

The rearrangement joins TRBV5-1 to TRBJ2-7, with 8 bases that match TRBD2. V was pared by 3 bases and J by 5 bases, with 13 bases of the junction left unmatched. The CDR3 covers 16 residues. CDR1 is SGHRS, CDR2 YFSETQ, per germline. The CDR3 protein is CASSWSFREGLDEQYF. The CDR3 nucleotides are TGCGCCAGCAGCTGGTCCTTCCGGGAGGGCCTGGACGAGCAGTACTTC.

Note on this clone: Other DNA sequences from this sample encode an identical CDR3 as well. V is TRBV9 and J is TRBJ1-5, with TRBD1 as a possible D gene (6 bases). The CDR3 has 14 residues. V dropped 0 bases and J dropped 4 bases, with 8 bases sitting between them. Germline V gene lookup returns CDR1 SGDLS and CDR2 YYNGEE. CDR3 region: CASSVEGGNQPQHF. CDR3 in DNA: TGTGCCAGCAGCGTAGAGGGGGGAAATCAGCCCCAGCATTTT.

The chain carries TRBV7-8 and TRBJ1-1, with D hard to call. The CDR3 is 14 amino acids. From germline, CDR1 is SGHVS and CDR2 FQNEAQ. V lost 5 bases and J 1 base, leaving 11 bases between the germline ends. The CDR3 here is CASSPGNRNTEAFF. The DNA of the CDR3 is TGTGCCAGCAGCCCGGGCAATCGGAACACTGAAGCTTTCTTT.